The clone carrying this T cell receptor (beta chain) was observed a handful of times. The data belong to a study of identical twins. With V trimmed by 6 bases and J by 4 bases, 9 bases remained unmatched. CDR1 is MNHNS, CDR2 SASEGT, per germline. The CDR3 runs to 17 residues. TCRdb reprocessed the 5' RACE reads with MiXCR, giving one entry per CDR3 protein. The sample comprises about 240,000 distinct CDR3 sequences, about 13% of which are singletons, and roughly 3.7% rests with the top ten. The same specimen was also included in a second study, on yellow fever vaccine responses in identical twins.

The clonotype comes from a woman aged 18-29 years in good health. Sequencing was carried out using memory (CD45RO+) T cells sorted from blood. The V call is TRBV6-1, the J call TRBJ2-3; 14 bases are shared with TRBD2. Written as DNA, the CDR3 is TGTGCCAGCAGACGGACTAGCGGGAGGTCCCCCGCAGATACGCAGTATTTT. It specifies CASRRTSGRSPADTQYF.